The 15 T cell receptor beta chains below were found in one sample sequenced in a study of cytomegalovirus exposure and HLA in healthy donors. The PCR made use of 60 Vbeta and 13 Jbeta primers. The protocol was immunoSEQ multiplex PCR, while the TCRdb copy is restricted to in-frame clones and leaves out a portion. The top ten clones hold over 3.5% of a sample with approximately 110,000 clones, approximately 70% of them seen once. Sequences were obtained from PBMCs. The receptors were sampled from a man aged 25-45 years in good health and CMV-seropositive.

The rearrangement joins TRBV18 to TRBJ1-1; D uncertain. Germline-derived CDR1 and CDR2 are KGHSH and LQKENI. V was pared by 2 bases and J by 0 bases, with 7 bases between. The CDR3 sequence is 14 residues long. The CDR3 sequence is CASSPNSMNTEAFF. The CDR3 bases are TGTGCCAGCTCACCAAACAGTATGAACACTGAAGCTTTCTTT.

The chain couples TRBV14 to TRBJ1-2; D ambiguous. The germline V gene has CDR1 SGHDN and CDR2 FVKESK. This CDR3 is 13 amino acids long. V was pared by 0 bases and J by 7 bases, with 9 bases between. The CDR3 here is CASSQDLAFGYTF. Here the CDR3 DNA reads TGTGCCAGCAGCCAAGATCTTGCGTTTGGCTACACCTTC.

The rearrangement links TRBV5-6 to TRBJ2-5; D not certain. Germline lookup yields CDR1 SGHDT and CDR2 YYEEEE. The V end was cut by 2 bases, the J end by 4 bases, with 9 bases between. The CDR3 consists of 13 residues. CDR3 sequence reads: CASSFYPVETQYF. For the CDR3, the DNA is TGTGCCAGCAGCTTCTATCCGGTAGAGACCCAGTACTTC. Drawing the rest from reference TRBV5-6 and TRBJ2-5, the complete variable domain is DAGVTQSPTHLIKTRGQQVTLRCSPKSGHDTVSWYQQALGQGPQFIFQYYEEEERQRGNFPDRFSGHQFPNYSSELNVNALLLGDSALYLCASSFYPVETQYFGPGTRLLVL.

Only a few counts were recorded for this clone. The chain links TRBV5-8 to TRBJ1-2; 7 nucleotides align to TRBD1. The junction had 5 bases not matched to a gene; V was cut back by 0 bases and J by 3 bases. The CDR3 spans 15 residues. Germline V gene lookup returns CDR1 SGHTS and CDR2 YDEGEE. In DNA, the CDR3 is TGTGCCAGCAGCTTGGTCTCCGGGACAGACTATGGCTACACCTTC. Its translation: CASSLVSGTDYGYTF. The entire variable domain, with the rest obtained from reference TRBV5-8 and TRBJ1-2, is as follows: EAGVTQSPTHLIKTRGQQATLRCSPISGHTSVYWYQQALGLGLQFLLWYDEGEERNRGNFPPRFSGRQFPNYSSELNVNALELEDSALYLCASSLVSGTDYGYTFGSGTRLTVV.

This clone was observed a few times. The rearrangement uses TRBV6-5 and TRBJ2-7; D call uncertain. The germline V gene encodes CDR1 MNHEY and CDR2 SVGAGI. CDR3 length equals 12 residues. The V end lost 6 bases, the J end lost 2 bases, and 8 bases lay between the germline ends. The CDR3 spells CASRTSTYEQYF. The CDR3 DNA reads TGTGCCAGCAGGACATCCACCTACGAGCAGTACTTC.

This clone was picked up one time. The J gene is TRBJ1-5, the V gene TRBV7-8, with 10 bases lining up with TRBD1. The CDR3 is 15 amino acids. Germline CDR1 is SGHVS and CDR2 is FQNEAQ. J lost 6 bases, V lost 1 base, and 3 bases had no gene match. Here the CDR3 reads CASSLEGQGGQPQHF. The CDR3 DNA reads TGTGCCAGCAGCTTAGAAGGACAGGGGGGTCAGCCCCAGCATTTT. Variable domain in full (rest from reference TRBV7-8 and TRBJ1-5): GAGVSQSPRYKVAKRGQDVALRCDPISGHVSLFWYQQALGQGPEFLTYFQNEAQLDKSGLPSDRFFAERPEGSVSTLKIQRTQQEDSAVYLCASSLEGQGGQPQHFGDGTRLSIL.

This rearrangement joins TRBV5-1 to TRBJ1-6, with a tentative D call TRBD1 (6 bases). Between the trimmed V and J ends, which lost 1 base and 3 bases, there was a span of 11 bases. The CDR3 consists of 16 residues. Germline V gene sequence: CDR1 SGHRS, CDR2 YFSETQ. The chain's CDR3 is CASSLTRGYYNSPLHF. The CDR3 nucleotides are TGCGCCAGCAGCTTGACCAGGGGTTACTATAATTCACCCCTCCACTTT.

This clone was found a few times. V is TRBV5-4 and J is TRBJ2-2; 9 bases fit TRBD2. This CDR3 is built from 17 residues. Trimming at V came to 4 bases and at J to 5 bases, leaving 12 bases not matched to a gene. The germline gives CDR1 SGHNT, CDR2 YYREEE (reference sequence). The CDR3 protein is CASSPGGRGGHTGELFF. CDR3 DNA: TGTGCCAGCAGCCCGGGCGGGCGGGGGGGCCATACCGGGGAGCTGTTTTTT.

The rearrangement links TRBV19 to TRBJ1-2, with TRBD1 identical over 10 bases. The CDR3 totals 15 residues. V lost 6 bases to trimming and J lost 6 bases; unmatched junction nucleotides: 10. From germline, CDR1 is LNHDA and CDR2 SQIVND (reference sequence). Here the CDR3 DNA reads TGTGCCAGTAGCGAGACAGGGGGCTTGGGGAATGGCTACACCTTC. This gives the protein CASSETGGLGNGYTF.

V is TRBV2 and J is TRBJ2-5; 11 bases are shared with TRBD2. Unmatched junction bases numbered 6, after V lost 1 base and J lost 5 bases. The CDR3 runs 16 residues. From germline, CDR1 is SNHLY and CDR2 FYNNEI. This chain's CDR3 is CASSEVAGGLGETQYF. CDR3 in DNA: TGTGCCAGCAGTGAAGTAGCGGGGGGGCTCGGGGAGACCCAGTACTTC.

This clone came up a few times. This chain uses TRBV4-1 with TRBJ2-7; possibly TRBD2 for D (5 bases). This CDR3 is 15 amino acids long. From germline, CDR1 is MGHRA and CDR2 YSYEKL. The V and J ends lost 4 bases and 4 bases respectively, with 17 bases between them. CDR3 sequence (DNA): TGCGCCAGCAGCCCTGGACTGCTGGGCGGTTACGAGCAGTACTTC. It translates to CASSPGLLGGYEQYF.

This clone was seen a handful of times. The chain is built from TRBV2 and TRBJ1-4; no clear D gene. The length of the CDR3 is 14 residues. Trimming removed 2 bases at V and 7 bases at J, with 11 bases between. Germline assignment: CDR1 SNHLY and CDR2 FYNNEI. The CDR3 region is CASSEFSPIEKLFF. The CDR3 DNA sequence: TGTGCCAGCAGTGAATTTTCCCCCATTGAAAAACTGTTTTTT.

The chain uses TRBV4-1 and TRBJ2-7; 7 bases are shared with TRBD2. The CDR3 has 14 amino acids. From germline, CDR1 is MGHRA and CDR2 YSYEKL. After removal of 1 base from V and 5 bases from J, the junction contained 5 bases not matched to a gene. Here the CDR3 reads CASSQVGRADEQYF. The CDR3 DNA reads as TGCGCCAGCAGCCAAGTAGGGAGGGCGGACGAGCAGTACTTC.

The CDR3 DNA reads as TGTGCCATCAGTGAGGATGTAGCGGGGGGCTACGCCCAGTATTTT. Amino acids: CAISEDVAGGYAQYF. The genes are TRBV10-3 and TRBJ2-3; 10 bases are a match to TRBD2. Germline CDR1 reads ENHRY; CDR2 reads SYGVKD. The CDR3 has 15 residues. With V trimmed by 2 bases and J by 12 bases, 11 bases remained unmatched.

This clone was found a few times. For the CDR3, the DNA is TGTGCCAGCATCTCTGCACCGGGACAGAGCTTGGGGACCCAGTACTTC. Translating gives CASISAPGQSLGTQYF. This chain uses TRBV7-8 with TRBJ2-5; 7 positions match TRBD1. CDR1 and CDR2 (germline): SGHVS, FQNEAQ. V lost 7 bases, J lost 7 bases, and 18 bases stayed unmatched. This CDR3 has 16 amino acids.